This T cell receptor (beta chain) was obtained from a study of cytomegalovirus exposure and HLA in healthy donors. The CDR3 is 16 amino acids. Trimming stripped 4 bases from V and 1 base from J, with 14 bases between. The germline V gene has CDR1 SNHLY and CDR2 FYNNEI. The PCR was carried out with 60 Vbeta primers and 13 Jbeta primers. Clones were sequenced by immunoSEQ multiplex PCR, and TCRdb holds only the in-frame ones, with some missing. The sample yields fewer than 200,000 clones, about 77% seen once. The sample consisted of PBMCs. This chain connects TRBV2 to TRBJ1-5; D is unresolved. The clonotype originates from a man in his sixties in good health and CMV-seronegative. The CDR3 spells CASSADTFGSNQPQHF. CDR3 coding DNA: TGTGCCAGCAGTGCTGACACCTTTGGGAGCAATCAGCCCCAGCATTTT.